Presented here are 21 T cell receptor beta chains from one specimen sequenced in a study of OX40 agonist ivuxolimab in advanced cancers. The assay was immunoSEQ multiplex PCR, and TCRdb's table has in-frame clones only and misses some. The sample contains around 86,000 clones, around 84% of which appear only once. The specimen was CD4+ or CD8+ T cells sorted from blood, collected in a trial of the OX40 agonist ivuxolimab. The source is an adult with an advanced solid tumor such as melanoma, head and neck, liver or kidney cancer.

Here the CDR3 reads CATSRDLAVGEKLFF. CDR3 sequence (DNA): TGTGCCACCAGCAGAGATCTGGCCGTGGGCGAAAAACTGTTTTTT. The V call is TRBV15, the J call TRBJ1-4, with unresolved D. Trimming removed 0 bases from V and 8 bases from J, with 13 bases in between. The CDR3 has 15 residues. Germline V gene lookup returns CDR1 LNHNV and CDR2 YYDKDF (reference sequence).

The genes are TRBV6-6 and TRBJ2-3, with D maybe TRBD2 (5 bases). The CDR3 has 16 residues. V was cut by 6 bases and J by 3 bases, with 19 bases left in between. The germline CDR1 and CDR2 sequences are MNHNY and SVGAGI (reference sequence). The CDR3 DNA reads TGTGCCAGCAGCCCCCGGTCTGGGAGAGGGACAGATACGCAGTATTTT. This sequence encodes CASSPRSGRGTDTQYF.

This clone was seen a single time. The CDR3 DNA sequence: TGTGCCAGCAGTTACCGCCTGGACAGAGCCTATGGCTACACCTTC. It specifies CASSYRLDRAYGYTF. The chain combines TRBV6-6 with TRBJ1-2; tentatively, D is TRBD1 (6 bases). CDR1 is MNHNY, CDR2 SVGAGI, per germline (reference sequence). This CDR3 has 15 amino acids. With 2 bases removed from V and 4 bases from J, the gap between germline ends came to 14 bases.

The chain carries TRBV14 and TRBJ1-2; D ambiguous. The CDR3 loop spans 14 amino acids. Trimming took off 0 bases at V and 10 bases at J, with 15 bases between the two ends. Germline V CDR1 and CDR2: SGHDN, FVKESK. The CDR3 nucleotides are TGTGCCAGCAGCCAAGAGCTTGGAGGGCTCGACTACACCTTC. It specifies CASSQELGGLDYTF.

The chain employs TRBV6-5 and TRBJ1-1, with a tentative D call TRBD1 (6 bases). The CDR3 is 15 residues long. Between the trimmed V and J ends, which lost 6 bases and 1 base, there was a span of 15 bases. The germline gives CDR1 MNHEY, CDR2 SVGAGI. CDR3 loop: CASSSRGTQNTEAFF. Here the CDR3 DNA reads TGTGCCAGCAGCTCCCGGGGGACACAGAACACTGAAGCTTTCTTT.

This clone was seen a single time. V gene TRBV5-1 combines with J gene TRBJ2-1; 9 bases line up with TRBD2. The CDR3 consists of 18 residues. Germline CDR1 is SGHRS and CDR2 is YFSETQ. The V segment lost 4 bases and the J segment 0 bases; nucleotides outside the gene matches: 11. CDR3 DNA: TGCGCCAGCAGCCCCGGCCGGACTAGCGATGACTCCTACAATGAGCAGTTCTTC. This gives the protein CASSPGRTSDDSYNEQFF.

The V call is TRBV6-5, the J call TRBJ2-3; 7 bases align to TRBD1. V trimming: 2 bases; J trimming: 3 bases; junction bases outside the gene matches: 8. The CDR3 is 16 residues long. Germline loops: CDR1 MNHEY, CDR2 SVGAGI. The CDR3 here is CASSYPTGLGTDTQYF. For the CDR3, the DNA is TGTGCCAGCAGTTACCCGACAGGGCTGGGGACAGATACGCAGTATTTT.

This clone was seen only once. This chain links TRBV29-1 with TRBJ1-2, with 7 bases fitting TRBD1. The CDR3 runs 15 residues. The germline CDR1 and CDR2 sequences are SQVTM and ANQGSEA. Trimming cost V 5 bases and J 3 bases; bases outside gene matches: 12. The CDR3 protein is CSVIAGEGAYYGYTF. The CDR3 DNA follows: TGCAGCGTTATAGCAGGGGAGGGGGCTTACTATGGCTACACCTTC. Variable domain in full (rest from reference TRBV29-1 and TRBJ1-2): SAVISQKPSRDICQRGTSLTIQCQVDSQVTMMFWYRQQPGQSLTLIATANQGSEATYESGFVIDKFPISRPNLTFSTLTVSNMSPEDSSIYLCSVIAGEGAYYGYTFGSGTRLTVV.

V usage is TRBV27 and J usage is TRBJ1-2, with 7 bases that match TRBD1. Germline loops: CDR1 MNHEY, CDR2 SMNVEV (reference sequence). With 5 bases clipped from V and 2 bases from J, the junction kept 2 bases outside the gene matches. The CDR3 length is 13 residues. In nucleotides, the CDR3 is TGTGCCAGCAGTCGACAGGGCAACTATGGCTACACCTTC. Translating gives CASSRQGNYGYTF.

CDR3 protein: CATEFTGGNEQFF. The DNA for the CDR3 is TGTGCCACCGAATTTACAGGGGGCAATGAGCAGTTCTTC. The chain links TRBV7-2 to TRBJ2-1, with TRBD1 matching 8 bases. The V gene's germline CDR1 is SGHTA and CDR2 FQGNSA. The CDR3 has 13 amino acids. Trimming cost V 10 bases and J 6 bases; bases outside gene matches: 8.

The genes are TRBV23-1 and TRBJ2-3; 8 bases are a match to TRBD1. TRBV23-1 is designated an ORF whose function remains uncertain. J lost 13 bases, V lost 0 bases, and 6 bases had no gene match. CDR3 size: 13 residues. CDR3 in DNA: TGCGCCAGCAGTCAATCGGAGGCAGGGGGCAAGTATTTT. Translating gives CASSQSEAGGKYF.

This clone was recorded only once. This chain links TRBV11-2 with TRBJ1-4; no clear D gene. The CDR3 is 14 residues long. The germline CDR1 and CDR2 sequences are SGHAT and FQNNGV. Deletions cut 5 bases from V and 8 bases from J, with 15 bases between. The CDR3 protein is CASSGIKGGEKLFF. Here the CDR3 DNA reads TGTGCCAGCAGCGGTATAAAGGGAGGCGAAAAACTGTTTTTT.

This chain connects TRBV7-2 to TRBJ1-2; 7 bases are shared with TRBD1. The CDR3 has 16 residues. Germline values: CDR1 SGHTA, CDR2 FQGNSA. Trimming at V came to 0 bases and at J to 2 bases, leaving 6 bases not matched to a gene. The DNA of the CDR3 is TGTGCCAGCAGCTTAGCGGGGACAGTTGCGAACTATGGCTACACCTTC. Protein sequence: CASSLAGTVANYGYTF.

This clone has only a few counts. Here the CDR3 reads CASGQGEYSNQPQHF. The CDR3 coding sequence is TGTGCCTCCGGACAGGGGGAATATAGCAATCAGCCCCAGCATTTT. The chain is built from TRBV10-3 and TRBJ1-5, with 10 nucleotides matching TRBD1. CDR1 is ENHRY, CDR2 SYGVKD, per germline. After removal of 11 bases from V and 0 bases from J, the junction contained 7 bases not matched to a gene. CDR3 size: 15 residues.

About this clone itself: An end of the junction does not agree with germline; a read error may underlie this. The chain uses TRBV15 and TRBJ2-3; D assignment may be TRBD1 or TRBD2 (5 bases each). The CDR3 spans 16 residues. Germline CDR1 is LNHNV and CDR2 is YYDKDF (reference sequence). CDR3 residues: CAISPIGAGRTDTQYF. DNA for the CDR3: TGTGCCATCAGCCCGATAGGGGCAGGGAGAACAGATACGCAGTATTTT.

The rearrangement joins TRBV18 to TRBJ2-7; D is unresolved. Germline-derived CDR1 and CDR2 are KGHSH and LQKENI. The CDR3 runs to 14 residues. Trimming removed 3 bases from V and 3 bases from J, with 12 bases in between. Here the CDR3 reads CASSPVGLSYEQYF. CDR3 sequence (DNA): TGTGCCAGCTCACCGGTGGGCTTGAGCTACGAGCAGTACTTC.

This clone came up a few times. V gene TRBV27 combines with J gene TRBJ1-5; D unresolved. The CDR3 consists of 18 residues. Germline V gene data show CDR1 as MNHEY and CDR2 as SMNVEV (reference sequence). V dropped 5 bases and J dropped 3 bases, with 23 bases sitting between them. The CDR3 bases are TGTGCCAGCAGTCCCCGAGGAAGGCCGGGGATGAACAATCAGCCCCAGCATTTT. This codes for CASSPRGRPGMNNQPQHF.

This clone is a singleton in its sample. The chain employs TRBV11-2 and TRBJ1-4; TRBD1 is a possible D gene (5 bases). CDR1 is SGHAT, CDR2 FQNNGV, per germline. The germline V and J ends were trimmed by 0 bases and 11 bases, with 13 bases remaining between them. The CDR3 totals 14 residues. CDR3 amino acids: CASSLDQGRWKLFF. The CDR3 nucleotides are TGTGCCAGCAGCTTAGATCAGGGCCGTTGGAAACTGTTTTTT. The complete variable domain, with remaining parts taken from reference TRBV11-2 and TRBJ1-4, reads EAGVAQSPRYKIIEKRQSVAFWCNPISGHATLYWYQQILGQGPKLLIQFQNNGVVDDSQLPKDRFSAERLKGVDSTLKIQPAKLEDSAVYLCASSLDQGRWKLFFGSGTQLSVL.

This clone appeared a single time. The rearrangement joins TRBV7-2 to TRBJ1-5; tentative D call: TRBD1 (6 bases). Germline lookup yields CDR1 SGHTA and CDR2 FQGNSA. V was clipped by 1 base and J by 3 bases, with 16 bases between them. This CDR3 region has 17 residues. DNA for the CDR3: TGTGCCAGCAGCTTAGGTATTAGGGGGGGCAACAATCAGCCCCAGCATTTT. It is translated as CASSLGIRGGNNQPQHF.

This clone was detected only a few times. This chain connects TRBV19 to TRBJ2-3; 7 bases match TRBD1. The CDR3 is made up of 15 amino acids. With 4 bases clipped from V and 3 bases from J, the junction kept 7 bases outside the gene matches. Germline lookup yields CDR1 LNHDA and CDR2 SQIVND (reference sequence). For the CDR3, the DNA is TGTGCCAGTAGTAGAGACAGGGATGGAACAGATACGCAGTATTTT. Protein sequence: CASSRDRDGTDTQYF.

The CDR3, as DNA: TGCGCCAGCAGCCAAGCCCGGAACACAGATACGCAGTATTTT. Its protein product is CASSQARNTDTQYF. The rearrangement links TRBV4-3 to TRBJ2-3, with D uncertain. Between the trimmed V and J ends, which lost 1 base and 2 bases, there was a span of 7 bases. Germline V lookup: CDR1 LGHNA, CDR2 YSLEER. The CDR3 is made up of 14 amino acids.